This T cell receptor (beta chain) was identified during a study of cytomegalovirus exposure and HLA in healthy donors. Study-wide points: Cytomegalovirus status was reportedly diagnosed by the classifier with high sensitivity and specificity. Within the 130 or so validation repertoires, first-cohort TCR clusters tended to co-occur, according to a later analysis. Rare TCR sequences dominated, though some public TCRs recurred in many donors. TCR beta chains numbering more than 150 were designated cytomegalovirus-associated.

This clone was detected once. The antigen is not known. Some clones are missing from TCRdb's copy, which holds only in-frame ones; the method was immunoSEQ multiplex PCR. The sample lists about 150,000 clones, 89% seen once, with 9% in the top ten. CDR1 is MNHEY and CDR2 is SMNVEV in the germline V gene (reference sequence). The trim removed 5 bases at V and 2 bases at J, leaving 12 bases unmatched. This CDR3 contains 17 residues. The receptor comes from a woman between 18 and 29 years old in good health and CMV-seropositive. Material for sequencing was PBMCs. This chain connects TRBV27 to TRBJ2-7; 10 bases align to TRBD1. The CDR3 DNA is TGTGCCAGCAGTCTCTTAACGGGACAGGGGATACCCTACGAGCAGTACTTC. This codes for CASSLLTGQGIPYEQYF.